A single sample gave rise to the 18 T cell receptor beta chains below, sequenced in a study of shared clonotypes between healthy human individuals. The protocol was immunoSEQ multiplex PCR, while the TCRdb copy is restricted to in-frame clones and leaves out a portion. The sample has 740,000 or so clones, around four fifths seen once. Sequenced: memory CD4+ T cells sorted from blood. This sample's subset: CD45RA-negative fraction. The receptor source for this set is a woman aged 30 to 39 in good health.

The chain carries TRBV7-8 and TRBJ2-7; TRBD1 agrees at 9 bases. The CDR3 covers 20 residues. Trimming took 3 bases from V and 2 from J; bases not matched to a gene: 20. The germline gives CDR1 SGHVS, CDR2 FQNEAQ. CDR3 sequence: CASSFYYGQGRLRGTYEQYF. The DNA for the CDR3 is TGTGCCAGCAGCTTCTACTACGGACAGGGGAGGTTGCGGGGGACCTACGAGCAGTACTTC.

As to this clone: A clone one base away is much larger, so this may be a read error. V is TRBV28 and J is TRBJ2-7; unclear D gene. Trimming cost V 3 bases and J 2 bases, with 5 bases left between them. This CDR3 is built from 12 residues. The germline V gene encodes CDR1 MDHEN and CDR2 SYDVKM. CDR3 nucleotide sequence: TGTGCCAGCAGTTTCTACCCCTACGAGCAGTACTTC. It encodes CASSFYPYEQYF.

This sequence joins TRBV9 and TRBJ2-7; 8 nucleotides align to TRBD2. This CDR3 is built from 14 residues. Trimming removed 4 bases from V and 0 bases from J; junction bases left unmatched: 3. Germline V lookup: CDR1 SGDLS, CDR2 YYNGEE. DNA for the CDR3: TGTGCCAGCAGCCCGGGGGGGAACTCCTACGAGCAGTACTTC. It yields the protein CASSPGGNSYEQYF. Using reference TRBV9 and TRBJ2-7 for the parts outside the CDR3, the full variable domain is DSGVTQTPKHLITATGQRVTLRCSPRSGDLSVYWYQQSLDQGLQFLIQYYNGEERAKGNILERFSAQQFPDLHSELNLSSLELGDSALYFCASSPGGNSYEQYFGPGTRLTVT.

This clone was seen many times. This chain's CDR3 is CSVSVPGLGGDEQYF. CDR3 nucleotide sequence: TGCAGCGTATCAGTACCGGGACTAGGTGGCGACGAGCAGTACTTC. V is TRBV29-1 and J is TRBJ2-7; the match to TRBD2 covers 8 bases. V trimming: 6 bases; J trimming: 5 bases; junction bases outside the gene matches: 15. This CDR3 region has 15 residues. Germline-derived CDR1 and CDR2 are SQVTM and ANQGSEA.

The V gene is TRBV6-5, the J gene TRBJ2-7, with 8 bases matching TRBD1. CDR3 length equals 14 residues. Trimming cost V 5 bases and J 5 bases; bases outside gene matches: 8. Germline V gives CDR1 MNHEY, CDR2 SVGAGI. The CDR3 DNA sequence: TGTGCCAGCAGTCTCGGGACAGGAGGTGACGAGCAGTACTTC. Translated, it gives CASSLGTGGDEQYF.

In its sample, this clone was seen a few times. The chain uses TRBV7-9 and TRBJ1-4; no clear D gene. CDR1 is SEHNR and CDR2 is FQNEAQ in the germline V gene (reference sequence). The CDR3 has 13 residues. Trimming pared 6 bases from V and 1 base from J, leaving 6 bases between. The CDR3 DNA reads TGTGCCAGCAGACCCAAAACTAATGAAAAACTGTTTTTT. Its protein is CASRPKTNEKLFF.

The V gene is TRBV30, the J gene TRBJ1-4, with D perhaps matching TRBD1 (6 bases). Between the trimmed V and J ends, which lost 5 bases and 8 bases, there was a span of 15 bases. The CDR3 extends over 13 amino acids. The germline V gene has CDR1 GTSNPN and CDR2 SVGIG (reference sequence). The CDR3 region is CAWARGDNEKLFF. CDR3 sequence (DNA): TGTGCCTGGGCGAGGGGGGACAACGAAAAACTGTTTTTT.

The CDR3 protein is CASGTGYGSGANVLTF. The CDR3 DNA follows: TGTGCCAGTGGGACAGGGTACGGCTCTGGGGCCAACGTCCTGACTTTC. This chain connects TRBV19 to TRBJ2-6, with 9 bases identical to TRBD1. CDR3 length: 16 amino acids. The germline V gene encodes CDR1 LNHDA and CDR2 SQIVND (reference sequence). V lost 8 bases and J lost 0; bases outside the gene matches: 5. Full variable domain (remainder filled in from reference TRBV19 and TRBJ2-6): DGGITQSPKYLFRKEGQNVTLSCEQNLNHDAMYWYRQDPGQGLRLIYYSQIVNDFQKGDIAEGYSVSREKKESFPLTVTSAQKNPTAFYLCASGTGYGSGANVLTFGAGSRLTVL.

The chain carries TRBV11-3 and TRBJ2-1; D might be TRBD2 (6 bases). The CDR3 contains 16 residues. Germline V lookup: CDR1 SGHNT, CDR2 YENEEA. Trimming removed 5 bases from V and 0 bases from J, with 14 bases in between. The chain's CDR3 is CASSGGRGSSYNEQFF. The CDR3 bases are TGTGCCAGCAGCGGCGGGCGGGGTAGCTCCTACAATGAGCAGTTCTTC.

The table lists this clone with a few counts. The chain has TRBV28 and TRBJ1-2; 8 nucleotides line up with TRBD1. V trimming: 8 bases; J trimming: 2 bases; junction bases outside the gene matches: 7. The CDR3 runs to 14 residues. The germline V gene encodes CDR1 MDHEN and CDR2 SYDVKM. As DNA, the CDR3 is TGTGCCAGCCGACGGACAGGGATAAACTATGGCTACACCTTC. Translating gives CASRRTGINYGYTF.

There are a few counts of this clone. CDR3 protein: CASTNPDRQNTEAFF. Written as DNA, the CDR3 is TGTGCCAGTACAAATCCCGACAGGCAGAACACTGAAGCTTTCTTT. This chain joins TRBV19 and TRBJ1-1, with D maybe TRBD1 (6 bases). Germline CDR1 and CDR2: LNHDA and SQIVND (reference sequence). The CDR3 totals 15 residues. V lost 7 bases, J lost 1 base, and 16 bases lay in between.

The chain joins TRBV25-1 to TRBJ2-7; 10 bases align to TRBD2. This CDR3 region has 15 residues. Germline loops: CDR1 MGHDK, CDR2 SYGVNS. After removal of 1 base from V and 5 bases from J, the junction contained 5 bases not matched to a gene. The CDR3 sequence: CASSESLAGKHEQYF. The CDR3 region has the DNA TGTGCCAGCAGTGAATCACTAGCGGGGAAACACGAGCAGTACTTC.

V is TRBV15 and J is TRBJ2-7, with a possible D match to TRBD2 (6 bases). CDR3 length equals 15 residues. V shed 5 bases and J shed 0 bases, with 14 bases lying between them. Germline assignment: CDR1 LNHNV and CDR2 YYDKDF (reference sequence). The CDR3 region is CATSRGGRSSYEQYF. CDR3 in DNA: TGTGCCACCAGCCGTGGGGGGAGGAGCTCCTACGAGCAGTACTTC.

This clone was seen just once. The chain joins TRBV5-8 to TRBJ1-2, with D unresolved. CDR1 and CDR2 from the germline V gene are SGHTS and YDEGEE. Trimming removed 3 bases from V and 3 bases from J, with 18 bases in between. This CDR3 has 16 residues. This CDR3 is CASSSAGTDSDYGYTF. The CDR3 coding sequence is TGTGCCAGCAGCTCGGCTGGAACGGACTCAGACTATGGCTACACCTTC.

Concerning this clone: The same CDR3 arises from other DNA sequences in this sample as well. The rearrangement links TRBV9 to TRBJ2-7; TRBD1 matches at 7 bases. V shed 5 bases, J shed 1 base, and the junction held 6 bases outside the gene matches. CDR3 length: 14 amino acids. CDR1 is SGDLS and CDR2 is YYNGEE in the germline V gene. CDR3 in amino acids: CASSRTGDSYEQYF. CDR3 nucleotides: TGTGCCAGCAGTCGAACAGGGGATTCCTACGAGCAGTACTTC.

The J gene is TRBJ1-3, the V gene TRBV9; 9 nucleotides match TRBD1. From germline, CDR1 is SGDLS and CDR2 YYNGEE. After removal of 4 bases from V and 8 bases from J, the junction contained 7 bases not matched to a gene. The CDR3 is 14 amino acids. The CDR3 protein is CASSPGQGYDTIYF. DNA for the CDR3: TGTGCCAGCAGCCCGGGACAGGGTTACGACACCATATATTTT.

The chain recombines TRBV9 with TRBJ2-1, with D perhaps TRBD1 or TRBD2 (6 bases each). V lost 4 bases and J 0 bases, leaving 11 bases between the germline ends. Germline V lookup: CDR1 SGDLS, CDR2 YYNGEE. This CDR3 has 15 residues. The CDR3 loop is CASSSGGLSYNEQFF. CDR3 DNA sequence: TGTGCCAGCAGCTCCGGGGGCCTCTCCTACAATGAGCAGTTCTTC. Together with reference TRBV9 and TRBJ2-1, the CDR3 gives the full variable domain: DSGVTQTPKHLITATGQRVTLRCSPRSGDLSVYWYQQSLDQGLQFLIQYYNGEERAKGNILERFSAQQFPDLHSELNLSSLELGDSALYFCASSSGGLSYNEQFFGPGTRLTVL.

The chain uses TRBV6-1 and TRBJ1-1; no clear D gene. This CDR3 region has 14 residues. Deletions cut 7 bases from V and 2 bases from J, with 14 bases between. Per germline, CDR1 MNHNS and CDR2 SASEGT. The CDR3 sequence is CASIRTLSNTEAFF. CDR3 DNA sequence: TGTGCCAGCATTCGGACCTTGAGTAACACTGAAGCTTTCTTT.